The 12 T cell receptor beta chains below all came from one sample that was sequenced in a study of cytomegalovirus exposure and HLA in healthy donors. A multiplex PCR was run with 60 Vbeta primers and 13 Jbeta primers. The protocol was immunoSEQ multiplex PCR, while the TCRdb copy is restricted to in-frame clones and leaves out a portion. The sample yields 110,000 or so clones, approximately 80% seen once. Source material: PBMCs. The receptors shown here come from a man aged 18 to 29 in good health and CMV-seropositive.

This clone has more than one count but fewer than ten. This CDR3 is also generated by other DNA sequences in the sample. The chain uses TRBV11-2 and TRBJ1-1; no clear D. The CDR3 spans 11 residues. The V gene's germline CDR1 is SGHAT and CDR2 FQNNGV. V was trimmed by 5 bases and J by 8 bases, leaving 9 bases between them. As DNA, the CDR3 is TGTGCCAGCAGCCCCTTCACAGAAGCTTTCTTT. As protein: CASSPFTEAFF.

The V call is TRBV7-6, the J call TRBJ1-1; D is possibly TRBD1 (6 bases). In germline, CDR1 is SGHVS, CDR2 FNYEAQ. The CDR3 covers 13 residues. The V gene lost 5 bases and the J gene lost 2 bases, with 9 bases spanning the gap. The CDR3 spells CASSLQGNTEAFF. CDR3 in DNA: TGTGCCAGCAGCCTACAGGGTAACACTGAAGCTTTCTTT.

V and J are TRBV7-9 and TRBJ2-2; 10 bases are shared with TRBD2. Looked up from germline, CDR1 is SEHNR and CDR2 is FQNEAQ (reference sequence). J lost 8 bases, V lost 11 bases, and 14 bases had no gene match. CDR3 size: 15 residues. The CDR3 DNA is TGTGCCGGACCCTCTAGCGGGAGTCCTTTAGGGGAGCTGTTTTTT. It is translated as CAGPSSGSPLGELFF.

The rearrangement links TRBV5-1 to TRBJ1-1; the D gene is possibly TRBD1 (5 bases). Germline lookup yields CDR1 SGHRS and CDR2 YFSETQ. CDR3 length equals 11 residues. The V end was cut by 0 bases, the J end by 8 bases, with 5 bases between. The CDR3, as DNA: TGCGCCAGCAGCTTGGAGGGGGAAGCTTTCTTT. This codes for CASSLEGEAFF.

The chain employs TRBV2 and TRBJ1-1, with 8 bases lining up with TRBD1. The CDR3 is 13 residues long. V shed 10 bases, J shed 5 bases, and the junction held 9 bases outside the gene matches. Germline values: CDR1 SNHLY, CDR2 FYNNEI. Here the CDR3 DNA reads TGTGCCATCTACGACAGGGGTGGAACTGAAGCTTTCTTT. Protein: CAIYDRGGTEAFF.

This chain joins TRBV4-1 and TRBJ2-5; D is unresolved. CDR1 is MGHRA, CDR2 YSYEKL, per germline. The CDR3 sequence is 14 residues long. The ends were cut back, 1 base at V and 2 bases at J, with 8 bases in the middle. The CDR3 sequence: CASSQGQNQETQYF. The CDR3 DNA reads TGCGCCAGCAGCCAAGGTCAGAATCAAGAGACCCAGTACTTC.

This clone has just a few counts. The chain employs TRBV27 and TRBJ1-1, with D perhaps matching TRBD1 (5 bases). The CDR3 loop spans 13 amino acids. With 3 bases removed from V and 1 base from J, the gap between germline ends came to 6 bases. From germline, CDR1 is MNHEY and CDR2 SMNVEV (reference sequence). CDR3 residues: CASSFQGNTEAFF. The CDR3 nucleotides are TGTGCCAGCAGTTTCCAGGGGAACACTGAAGCTTTCTTT.

The V and J genes are TRBV10-3 and TRBJ1-6; D is ambiguous. From germline, CDR1 is ENHRY and CDR2 SYGVKD. The CDR3 runs 13 residues. The V end was cut by 7 bases, the J end by 8 bases, with 12 bases between. CDR3 sequence reads: CAITLREDSPLHF. The CDR3 DNA reads as TGTGCCATCACCCTCCGGGAGGATTCACCCCTCCACTTT.

The chain is built from TRBV15 and TRBJ1-1, with 8 bases that match TRBD1. J was trimmed by 4 bases and V by 0 bases; bases with no gene match: 4. CDR3 length equals 15 residues. The germline gives CDR1 LNHNV, CDR2 YYDKDF (reference sequence). The CDR3: CATSRDTTGGTEAFF. The CDR3 DNA reads TGTGCCACCAGCAGAGATACCACAGGGGGCACTGAAGCTTTCTTT.

J is TRBJ2-6 and V is TRBV7-9; possible D gene TRBD2, 5 bases. The V gene's germline CDR1 is SEHNR and CDR2 FQNEAQ (reference sequence). This CDR3 contains 17 residues. Trimming took off 4 bases at V and 0 bases at J, with 13 bases between the two ends. The CDR3 region is CASSSASGRSGANVLTF. In DNA, the CDR3 is TGTGCCAGCAGCTCCGCGAGCGGTCGCTCTGGGGCCAACGTCCTGACTTTC.

The V call is TRBV11-2, the J call TRBJ1-1; TRBD1 is a possible D gene (6 bases). The CDR3 consists of 13 residues. V dropped 5 bases and J dropped 4 bases, with 11 bases sitting between them. The germline gives CDR1 SGHAT, CDR2 FQNNGV. CDR3 protein: CASSGSGVTEAFF. The CDR3 region has the DNA TGTGCCAGCAGCGGATCAGGGGTCACTGAAGCTTTCTTT.

This clone has only one observation. The CDR3 DNA sequence: TGTGCCAGCAGCTTGGAAGGACAGGGATTGTACTATGGCTACACCTTC. It encodes CASSLEGQGLYYGYTF. The rearrangement joins TRBV5-5 to TRBJ1-2, with TRBD1 matching over 8 bases. V dropped 0 bases and J dropped 3; count of bases not matched to a gene: 7. Per the germline V gene, CDR1 is SGHKS and CDR2 is YYEKEE (reference sequence). The CDR3 totals 16 residues.